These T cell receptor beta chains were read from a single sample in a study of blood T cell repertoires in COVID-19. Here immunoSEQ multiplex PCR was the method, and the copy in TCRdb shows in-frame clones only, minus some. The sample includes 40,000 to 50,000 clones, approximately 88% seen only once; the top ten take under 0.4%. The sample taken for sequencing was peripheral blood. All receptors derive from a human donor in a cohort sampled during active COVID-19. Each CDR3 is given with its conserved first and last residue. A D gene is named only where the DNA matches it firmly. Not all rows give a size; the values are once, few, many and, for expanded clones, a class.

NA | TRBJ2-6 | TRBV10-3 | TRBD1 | CAISANDRASGANVLTF | TGTGCCATCAGTGCAAACGACAGGGCCTCTGGGGCCAACGTCCTGACTTTC
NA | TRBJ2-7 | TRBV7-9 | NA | CASNPGALSYEQYF | TGTGCCAGCAACCCAGGGGCACTGAGCTACGAGCAGTACTTC
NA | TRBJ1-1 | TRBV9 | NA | CASSVGGGEGSEAFF | TGTGCCAGCAGCGTAGGGGGAGGGGAAGGCTCTGAAGCTTTCTTT
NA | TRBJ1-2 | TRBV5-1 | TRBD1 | CASSPRQGNYGYTF | TGCGCCAGCAGCCCCAGACAGGGGAACTATGGCTACACCTTC
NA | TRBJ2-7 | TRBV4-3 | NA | CASSQEAGVGEQYF | TGCGCCAGCAGCCAAGAAGCAGGGGTGGGCGAGCAGTACTTC
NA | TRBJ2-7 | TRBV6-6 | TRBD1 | CASSPRQGPFPTYSYEQYF | TGTGCCAGCAGTCCGCGACAGGGCCCCTTTCCTACTTACTCCTACGAGCAGTACTTC
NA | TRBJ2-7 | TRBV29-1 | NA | CSVESAGSYEQYF | TGCAGCGTGGAGTCGGCGGGTTCCTACGAGCAGTACTTC
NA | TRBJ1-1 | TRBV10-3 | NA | CAISERGGGNTEAFF | TGTGCCATCAGTGAGCGGGGAGGGGGGAACACTGAAGCTTTCTTT
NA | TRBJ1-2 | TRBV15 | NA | CATSSGQGRGYTF | TGTGCCACCAGTTCCGGGCAGGGCCGAGGCTACACCTTC
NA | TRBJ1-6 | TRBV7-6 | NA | CASSLDGWRENSPLHF | TGTGCCAGCAGCTTGGACGGCTGGCGGGAAAATTCACCCCTCCACTTT
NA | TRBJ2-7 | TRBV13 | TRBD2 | CASSLGGSGGPHYEQYF | TGTGCCAGCAGCTTAGGGGGGAGCGGGGGCCCTCACTACGAGCAGTACTTC
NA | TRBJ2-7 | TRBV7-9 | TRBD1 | CASRTTGAREQYF | TGTGCCAGCAGGACTACAGGGGCGAGGGAGCAGTACTTC
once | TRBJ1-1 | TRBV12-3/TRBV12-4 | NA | CASSFTENTEAFF | TGTGCCAGCAGCTTTACAGAGAACACTGAAGCTTTCTTT
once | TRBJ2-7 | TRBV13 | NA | CASSFGTVGLEQYF | TGTGCCAGCAGCTTCGGAACGGTGGGACTCGAGCAGTACTTC
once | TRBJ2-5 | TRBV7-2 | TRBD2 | CASSLVAGDRETQYF | TGTGCCAGCAGCTTAGTAGCGGGGGATAGGGAGACCCAGTACTTC
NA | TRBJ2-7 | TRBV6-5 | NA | CASSPGQGSSYEQYF | TGTGCCAGCAGCCCAGGGCAGGGGTCCTCCTACGAGCAGTACTTC
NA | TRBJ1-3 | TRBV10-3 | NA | CAIRREAGGNTIYF | TGTGCCATCAGACGGGAGGCAGGTGGAAACACCATATATTTT